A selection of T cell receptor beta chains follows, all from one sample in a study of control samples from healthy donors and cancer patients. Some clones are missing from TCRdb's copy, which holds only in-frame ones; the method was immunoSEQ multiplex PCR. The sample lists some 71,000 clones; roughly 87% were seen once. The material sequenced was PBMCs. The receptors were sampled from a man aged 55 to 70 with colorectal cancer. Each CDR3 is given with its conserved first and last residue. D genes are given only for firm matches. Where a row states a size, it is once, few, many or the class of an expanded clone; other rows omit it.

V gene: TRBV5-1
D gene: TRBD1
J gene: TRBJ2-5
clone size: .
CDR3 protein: CASSSQGAGETQYF
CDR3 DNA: TGCGCCAGCAGCTCCCAGGGGGCCGGGGAGACCCAGTACTTC

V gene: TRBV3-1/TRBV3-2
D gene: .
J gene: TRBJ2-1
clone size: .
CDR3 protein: CASSRMLGEGGEQFF
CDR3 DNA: TGTGCCAGCAGTCGGATGTTAGGGGAAGGGGGTGAGCAGTTCTTC

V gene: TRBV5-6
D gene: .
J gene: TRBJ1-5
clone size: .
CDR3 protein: CASSSGGWGNQPQHF
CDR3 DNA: TGTGCCAGCAGCTCGGGAGGTTGGGGCAATCAGCCCCAGCATTTT

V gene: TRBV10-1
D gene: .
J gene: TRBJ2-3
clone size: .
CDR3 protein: CASSEDSPTDTQYF
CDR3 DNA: TGCGCCAGCAGTGAAGACTCCCCCACAGATACGCAGTATTTT

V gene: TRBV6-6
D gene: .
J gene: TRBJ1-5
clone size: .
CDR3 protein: CASRLQGGQPQHF
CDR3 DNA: TGTGCCAGCAGACTACAAGGGGGGCAGCCCCAGCATTTT

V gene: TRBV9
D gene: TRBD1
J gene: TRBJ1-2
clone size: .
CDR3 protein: CASSVESTGYGYTF
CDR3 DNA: TGTGCCAGCAGCGTAGAGTCGACAGGGTATGGCTACACCTTC

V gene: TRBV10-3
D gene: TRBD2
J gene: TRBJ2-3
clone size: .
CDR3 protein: CAISPGLGGPADTQYF
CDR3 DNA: TGTGCCATCAGTCCCGGACTAGGCGGCCCCGCAGATACGCAGTATTTT

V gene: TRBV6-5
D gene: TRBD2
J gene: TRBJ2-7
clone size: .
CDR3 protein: CASVLTGGNTYEQYF
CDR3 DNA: TGTGCCAGCGTCTTGACGGGGGGTAATACCTACGAGCAGTACTTC

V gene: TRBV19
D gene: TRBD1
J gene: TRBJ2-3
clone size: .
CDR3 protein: CASSEQGYTDTQYF
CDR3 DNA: TGTGCCAGTTCTGAACAGGGGTACACAGATACGCAGTATTTT

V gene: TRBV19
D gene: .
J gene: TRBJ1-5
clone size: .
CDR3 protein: CASSTQGLGNQPQHF
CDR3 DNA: TGTGCCAGTAGTACACAGGGATTGGGCAATCAGCCCCAGCATTTT

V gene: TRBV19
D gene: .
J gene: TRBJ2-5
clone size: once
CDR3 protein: CASSRRADGETQYF
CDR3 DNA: TGTGCCAGTAGTCGCCGAGCGGATGGGGAGACCCAGTACTTC

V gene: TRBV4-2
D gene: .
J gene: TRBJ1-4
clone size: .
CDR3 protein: CASSLRAENEKLFF
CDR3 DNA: TGTGCCAGCAGCCTCCGGGCCGAGAATGAAAAACTGTTTTTT

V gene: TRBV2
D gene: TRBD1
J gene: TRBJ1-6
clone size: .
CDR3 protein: CASSPTGVFSPLHF
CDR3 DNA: TGTGCCAGCAGCCCAACAGGGGTCTTTTCACCCCTCCACTTT

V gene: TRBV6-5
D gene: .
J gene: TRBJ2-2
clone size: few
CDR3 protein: CASRRENTGELFF
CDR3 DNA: TGTGCCAGCAGGCGGGAGAACACCGGGGAGCTGTTTTTT

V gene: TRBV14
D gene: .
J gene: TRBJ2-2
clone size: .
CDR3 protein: CASSQSARGARELFF
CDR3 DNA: TGTGCCAGCAGCCAATCGGCTCGGGGGGCCCGGGAGCTGTTTTTT

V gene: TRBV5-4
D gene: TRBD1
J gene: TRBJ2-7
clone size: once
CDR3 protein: CASSFSGGPYEQYF
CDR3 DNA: TGTGCCAGCAGCTTTTCAGGGGGCCCCTACGAGCAGTACTTC

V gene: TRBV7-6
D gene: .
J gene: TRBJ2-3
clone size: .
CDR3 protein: CASSSPGDTQYF
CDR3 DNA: TGTGCCAGCAGCTCTCCCGGGGATACGCAGTATTTT

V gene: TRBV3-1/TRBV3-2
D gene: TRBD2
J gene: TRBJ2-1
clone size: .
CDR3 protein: CATGTSGQYNEQFF
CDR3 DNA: TGTGCCACAGGGACTAGCGGGCAATACAATGAGCAGTTCTTC

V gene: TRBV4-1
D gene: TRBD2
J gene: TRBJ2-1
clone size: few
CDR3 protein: CASSRGTSGDYNEQFF
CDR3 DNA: TGCGCCAGCAGCCGGGGGACTAGCGGGGATTACAATGAGCAGTTCTTC